This T cell receptor beta chain was recorded in a study of T cell changes during pregnancy in multiple sclerosis. V shed 7 bases, J shed 4 bases, and the junction held 14 bases outside the gene matches. Germline assignment: CDR1 SEHNR and CDR2 FQNEAQ (reference sequence). The CDR3 totals 17 residues. Measured with immunoSEQ multiplex PCR; TCRdb has only the in-frame clones, and not every one. Here the sample spans about 56,000 clones, 89% being singletons. The rearrangement links TRBV7-9 to TRBJ2-1; 9 nucleotides line up with TRBD1. The sample consisted of peripheral blood, taken after pregnancy. This receptor was obtained from a female donor with multiple sclerosis, enrolled in a pregnancy study. For the CDR3, the DNA is TGTGCCAGCAAAAGCGGCGTGGGGGACAGGGCTTACAATGAGCAGTTCTTC. It yields the protein CASKSGVGDRAYNEQFF. Full variable domain (remainder filled in from reference TRBV7-9 and TRBJ2-1): DTGVSQNPRHKITKRGQNVTFRCDPISEHNRLYWYRQTLGQGPEFLTYFQNEAQLEKSRLLSDRFSAERPKGSFSTLEIQRTEQGDSAMYLCASKSGVGDRAYNEQFFGPGTRLTVL.